A selection of T cell receptor beta chains follows, all from one sample in a study of cytomegalovirus exposure and HLA in healthy donors. Generated by immunoSEQ multiplex PCR, the TCRdb table keeps only in-frame clones and is missing some. The sample yields about 130,000 clones, approximately 87% seen once. Material: PBMCs. The receptors come from a man aged 18 to 30 in good health and CMV-seropositive. The CDR3 runs from the conserved cysteine through the conserved F or W. The D gene is left open where the match is weak. Some rows have no size entry. The others give once, few or many, or a class for an expanded clone.

V,length,D,J,size,DNA,CDR3
TRBV28,15,TRBD2,TRBJ2-7,once,TGTGCCAGCAGTTTGGGACTAGCGGACTCCTACGAGCAGTACTTC,CASSLGLADSYEQYF
TRBV11-2,13,NA,TRBJ2-7,once,TGTGCCAGCAGCCAAGCGTCTTCCTACGAGCAGTACTTC,CASSQASSYEQYF
TRBV6-6,14,TRBD1,TRBJ2-7,NA,TGTGCCAGCAGGGTTCGGGACAGATCCTACGAGCAGTACTTC,CASRVRDRSYEQYF
TRBV11-2,11,NA,TRBJ1-6,NA,TGTGCCAGCAGCCGGGGTAGCCCCCTCCACTTT,CASSRGSPLHF
TRBV2,16,NA,TRBJ1-5,NA,TGTGCCAGCAGTGAAGCGCCTGGGCCAGGCCGTCAGCCCCAGCATTTT,CASSEAPGPGRQPQHF
TRBV30,12,TRBD1,TRBJ1-5,few,TGTGCCTGGAAGGGGGCCGGACAGCCCCAGCATTTT,CAWKGAGQPQHF
TRBV10-1,15,TRBD1,TRBJ2-1,NA,TGCGCCAGCAGTTCGGACAGGCTCTCCTACAATGAGCAGTTCTTC,CASSSDRLSYNEQFF
TRBV7-9,15,NA,TRBJ1-3,NA,TGTGCCAGCAGCTTTGGGCCAGACTCTGGAAACACCATATATTTT,CASSFGPDSGNTIYF
TRBV14,17,TRBD2,TRBJ2-3,once,TGTGCCAGCAGCCCGCTAGCGGGGGCTACTTCATGGGATACGCAGTATTTT,CASSPLAGATSWDTQYF
TRBV6-5,12,TRBD1,TRBJ1-2,NA,TGTGCCAGCAGCCGACAGGGAGCTGGCTACACCTTC,CASSRQGAGYTF
TRBV5-4,17,TRBD2,TRBJ2-1,NA,TGTGCCAGCAGCGGGCTAGCGGGGGGCGGCTCCTACAATGAGCAGTTCTTC,CASSGLAGGGSYNEQFF
TRBV5-4,14,NA,TRBJ2-4,NA,TGTGCCAGCAGCCGGCAGGGTACCAAAAACATTCAGTACTTC,CASSRQGTKNIQYF
TRBV2,14,NA,TRBJ2-1,NA,TGTGCCAGCCCCAAGGACGGAGGCTACAATGAGCAGTTCTTC,CASPKDGGYNEQFF
TRBV13,14,TRBD1,TRBJ2-3,once,TGTGCCAGCAGCTCGGGACAGGAGACAGATACGCAGTATTTT,CASSSGQETDTQYF
TRBV28,16,TRBD1,TRBJ1-2,few,TGTGCCAGCAGTAAACAAGCGGACAGGACTCGCTATGGCTACACCTTC,CASSKQADRTRYGYTF
TRBV11-2,15,NA,TRBJ1-4,NA,TGTGCCAGCAGCCCCACAATGACAACTAATGAAAAACTGTTTTTT,CASSPTMTTNEKLFF
TRBV30,15,TRBD1,TRBJ1-4,NA,TGTGCCTGGGGGGTCGGGACAGGTGGGAATGAAAAACTGTTTTTT,CAWGVGTGGNEKLFF
TRBV27,14,TRBD2,TRBJ2-7,NA,TGTGCCAGCAGTTTTGACGGGGGGACCTACGAGCAGTACTTC,CASSFDGGTYEQYF
TRBV30,16,TRBD2,TRBJ2-2,NA,TGTGCCTGGGCGCCCTGGACTAGCTCAAACACCGGGGAGCTGTTTTTT,CAWAPWTSSNTGELFF
TRBV6-5,15,TRBD2,TRBJ2-3,NA,TGTGCCAGCTCTCTAGCGGGGGGTCTCACAGATACGCAGTATTTT,CASSLAGGLTDTQYF
TRBV12-5,19,NA,TRBJ2-2,NA,TGTGCTAGTGGTTTGGTACCCGACATTGTGGATTCGAACACCGGGGAGCTGTTTTTT,CASGLVPDIVDSNTGELFF
TRBV30,13,NA,TRBJ2-7,few,TGTGCCTGGAGCCGGACAGTCTACTACGAGCAGTACTTC,CAWSRTVYYEQYF
TRBV14,17,NA,TRBJ1-1,NA,TGTGCCAGCAGCCAAGATGGGGAGGGACGGCTGAACACTGAAGCTTTCTTT,CASSQDGEGRLNTEAFF
TRBV6-5,15,TRBD1,TRBJ2-1,few,TGTGCCAGCAGTGCCGGGACAGGGTTCTACAATGAGCAGTTCTTC,CASSAGTGFYNEQFF
TRBV15,15,TRBD1,TRBJ2-7,once,TGTGCCACCAGCAGAACAGGGGGGCCCGGCTACGAGCAGTACTTC,CATSRTGGPGYEQYF
TRBV28,15,TRBD1,TRBJ1-4,NA,TGTGCCAGCAGTTTAGTGGGGACAGCAGGTGAAAAACTGTTTTTT,CASSLVGTAGEKLFF
TRBV6-5,14,NA,TRBJ1-1,NA,TGTGCCAGCAGTTACGTACAGGGAGGGACTGAAGCTTTCTTT,CASSYVQGGTEAFF
TRBV7-9,14,TRBD1,TRBJ1-2,NA,TGTGCCAGCAGCTTATTTGGGACAGGGGATGGCTACACCTTC,CASSLFGTGDGYTF
TRBV11-2,12,NA,TRBJ1-4,NA,TGTGCCAGCAGCTTGGAGAATGAAAAACTGTTTTTT,CASSLENEKLFF
TRBV11-2,15,NA,TRBJ2-5,NA,TGTGCCAGCAGCCCGCCCTTGGACAGACAAGAGACCCAGTACTTC,CASSPPLDRQETQYF
TRBV2,14,TRBD1,TRBJ2-5,NA,TGTGCCAGCAGTCTAGGGACAGAGCAGGAGACCCAGTACTTC,CASSLGTEQETQYF
TRBV9,14,NA,TRBJ1-6,few,TGTGCCAGCAGCGTAGGGGGAGTCGGTTCACCCCTCCACTTT,CASSVGGVGSPLHF
TRBV6-6,14,TRBD1,TRBJ2-7,few,TGTGCCAGCAGCCGGGACAGCCCACTTTACGAGCAGTACTTC,CASSRDSPLYEQYF
TRBV6-1,12,NA,TRBJ1-2,few,TGTGCCACCCATATAGCCAGAGTGGGCTACACCTTC,CATHIARVGYTF
TRBV6-4,15,NA,TRBJ1-1,NA,TGTGCCAGCAGTGAGGTGGCAGGGGTCGCCACTGAAGCTTTCTTT,CASSEVAGVATEAFF
TRBV5-1,16,NA,TRBJ2-1,NA,TGCGCCAGCAGCAGACGTAGCGGAGAGGGCTACAATGAGCAGTTCTTC,CASSRRSGEGYNEQFF
TRBV7-9,12,NA,TRBJ1-4,NA,TGTGCCAGCAGCAATAGTCGCGAAAAACTGTTTTTT,CASSNSREKLFF
TRBV6-5,15,TRBD2,TRBJ2-3,NA,TGTGCCAGCAGACGCCTAGCGGGGGGGCCAGATACGCAGTATTTT,CASRRLAGGPDTQYF
TRBV13,13,NA,TRBJ1-1,NA,TGTGCCAGCAGCGCCAGGGGTAGAACTGAAGCTTTCTTT,CASSARGRTEAFF
TRBV6-6,13,TRBD1,TRBJ1-6,NA,TGTGCCAGCAGTAAACAGGGGGCCTCACCCCTCCACTTT,CASSKQGASPLHF
TRBV5-1,12,NA,TRBJ2-5,NA,TGCGCCAGCAGCCCAGACCAAGAGACCCAGTACTTC,CASSPDQETQYF
TRBV11-2,12,NA,TRBJ2-7,NA,TGTGCCAGCAGGCCGGACTTCGACGAGCAGTACTTC,CASRPDFDEQYF
TRBV19,14,TRBD1,TRBJ1-1,NA,TGTGCCAGTAGTGTTACAGGGGCGAACACTGAAGCTTTCTTT,CASSVTGANTEAFF
TRBV2,14,NA,TRBJ2-1,NA,TGTGCCAGCAGTGAAGACGGGACAAACAATGAGCAGTTCTTC,CASSEDGTNNEQFF
TRBV19,17,TRBD2,TRBJ2-3,NA,TGTGCCAGTAGTATAGAGGGGGCTAGCGGGATGGCAGATACGCAGTATTTT,CASSIEGASGMADTQYF
TRBV30,17,TRBD1,TRBJ1-4,NA,TGTGCCTGGAGTGAACCGGGACAGGGGGTTTCTAATGAAAAACTGTTTTTT,CAWSEPGQGVSNEKLFF
TRBV5-1,14,NA,TRBJ2-3,once,TGCGCCAGCAGCTTGGGCGGCCCCACAGATACGCAGTATTTT,CASSLGGPTDTQYF
TRBV2,12,NA,TRBJ2-7,NA,TGTGCCAGCAAAAGAACGGGGTACGAGCAGTACTTC,CASKRTGYEQYF
TRBV7-9,15,TRBD1,TRBJ1-5,NA,TGTGCCAGCAGCCTCGGGACAGGGGAAAATCAGCCCCAGCATTTT,CASSLGTGENQPQHF
TRBV6-5,15,TRBD2,TRBJ2-1,medium-sized,TGTGCCAGCAGTTTCGGGACGGGAGGCAACAATGAGCAGTTCTTC,CASSFGTGGNNEQFF
TRBV2,14,NA,TRBJ2-7,once,TGTGCCAGCATAGGGGGACGATTAGCCTACGAGCAGTACTTC,CASIGGRLAYEQYF